The present entry profiles one TCR beta chain with its context. This sample was included in a study of blood T cell repertoires in COVID-19. On the study more broadly: The cDNA or gDNA used as material had been derived from T cells, B-cell-depleted T cells, or PBMCs.

Some clones are missing from TCRdb's copy, which holds only in-frame ones; the method was immunoSEQ multiplex PCR. The profile shows roughly 79,000 clones, about 91% of them singletons. Trimming removed 2 bases from V and 0 bases from J, with 12 bases in between. The CDR3 covers 16 residues. Germline CDR1 is MNHNY and CDR2 is SVGAGI (reference sequence). This clonotype originated in a woman in her 50s with acute or convalescent COVID-19. The J gene is TRBJ2-3, the V gene TRBV6-6; D may be TRBD2 (6 bases). The specimen sequenced was peripheral blood. This chain's CDR3 is CASSYGSGTSTDTQYF. As DNA, the CDR3 is TGTGCCAGCAGTTACGGGTCAGGGACTAGCACAGATACGCAGTATTTT.